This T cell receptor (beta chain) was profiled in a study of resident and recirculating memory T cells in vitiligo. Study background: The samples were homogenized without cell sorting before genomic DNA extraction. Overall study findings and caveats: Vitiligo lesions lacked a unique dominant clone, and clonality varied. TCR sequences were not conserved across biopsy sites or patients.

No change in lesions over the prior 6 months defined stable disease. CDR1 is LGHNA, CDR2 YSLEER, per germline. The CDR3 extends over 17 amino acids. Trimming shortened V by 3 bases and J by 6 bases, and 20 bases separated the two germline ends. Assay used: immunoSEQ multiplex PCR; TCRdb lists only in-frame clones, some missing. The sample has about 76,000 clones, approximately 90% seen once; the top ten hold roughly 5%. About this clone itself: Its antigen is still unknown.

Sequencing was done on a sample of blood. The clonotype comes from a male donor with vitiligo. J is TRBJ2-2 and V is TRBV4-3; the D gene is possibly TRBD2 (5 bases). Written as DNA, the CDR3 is TGCGCCAGCAGCCATCTGAGGGCGGATCAGTACGCCGGGGAGCTGTTTTTT. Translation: CASSHLRADQYAGELFF.